The clone carrying this TCR beta chain was counted between two and nine times. V was pared by 0 bases and J by 5 bases, with 10 bases between. This CDR3 contains 14 residues. The germline gives CDR1 LNHDA, CDR2 SQIVND (reference sequence). This entry is derived from a study of T cells in Graves' hyperthyroidism and ophthalmopathy. TCR beta CDR3 regions were amplified from RNA. A set of HTBI primers served as the primers for a first-round RT-PCR of the TCR CDR3. One entry per CDR3 protein, called by TCRdb with MiXCR from the multiplex PCR reads. The table lists around 700,000 distinct CDR3 sequences, roughly 20% of them singletons.

The chain carries TRBV19 and TRBJ1-1; D possibly corresponds to TRBD1 (5 bases). This receptor was taken from a woman in her forties or fifties with Graves' hyperthyroidism that later progressed to Graves' ophthalmopathy. The sequenced sample was blood. CDR3 protein: CASSIEAGRTEAFF. The DNA for the CDR3 is TGTGCCAGTAGTATAGAGGCAGGGAGGACTGAAGCTTTCTTT. Supplemented by reference TRBV19 and TRBJ1-1, the full variable domain reads DGGITQSPKYLFRKEGQNVTLSCEQNLNHDAMYWYRQDPGQGLRLIYYSQIVNDFQKGDIAEGYSVSREKKESFPLTVTSAQKNPTAFYLCASSIEAGRTEAFFGQGTRLTVV.